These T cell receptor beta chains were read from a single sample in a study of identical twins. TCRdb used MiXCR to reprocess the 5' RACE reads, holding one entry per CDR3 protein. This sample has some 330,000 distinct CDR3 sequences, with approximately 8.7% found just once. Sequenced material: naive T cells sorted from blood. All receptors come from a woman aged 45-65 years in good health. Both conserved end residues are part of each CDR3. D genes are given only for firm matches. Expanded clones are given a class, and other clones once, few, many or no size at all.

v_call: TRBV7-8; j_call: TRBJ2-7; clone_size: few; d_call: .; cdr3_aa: CASSRRDGYEQYF; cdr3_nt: TGTGCCAGCAGCCGGAGGGACGGCTACGAGCAGTACTTC
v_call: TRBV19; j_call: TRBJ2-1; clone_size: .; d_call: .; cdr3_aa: CASSRSGPPRSF; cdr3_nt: TGTGCCAGTAGTAGATCAGGGCCCCCAAGGAGCTTC
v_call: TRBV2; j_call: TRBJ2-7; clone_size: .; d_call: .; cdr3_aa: CASSEVAKTYEQYF; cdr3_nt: TGTGCCAGCAGTGAAGTGGCTAAGACCTACGAGCAGTACTTC
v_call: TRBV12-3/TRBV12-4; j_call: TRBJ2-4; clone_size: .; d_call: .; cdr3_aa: CASSLGKGAKNIQYF; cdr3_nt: TGTGCCAGCAGTTTGGGTAAAGGAGCCAAAAACATTCAGTACTTC
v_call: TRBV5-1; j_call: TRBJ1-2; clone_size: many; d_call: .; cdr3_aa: CASSLVGGVGGYTF; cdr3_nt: TGCGCCAGCAGCTTGGTCGGAGGGGTCGGTGGCTACACCTTC
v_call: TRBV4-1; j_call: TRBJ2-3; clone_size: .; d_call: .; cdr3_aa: CASSQAHTDTQYF; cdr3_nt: TGCGCCAGCAGCCAAGCCCACACAGATACGCAGTATTTT
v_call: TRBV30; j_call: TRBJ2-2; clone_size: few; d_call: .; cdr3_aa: CAWSNQNTGELFF; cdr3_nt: TGTGCCTGGAGCAACCAGAACACCGGGGAGCTGTTTTTT
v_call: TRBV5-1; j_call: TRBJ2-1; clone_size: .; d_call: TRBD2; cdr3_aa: CASSSLTSGRFDEQFF; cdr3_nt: TGCGCCAGCAGCTCCCTTACTAGCGGGAGATTCGATGAGCAGTTCTTC
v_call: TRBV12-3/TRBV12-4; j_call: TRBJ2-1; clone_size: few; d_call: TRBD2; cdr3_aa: CASRGGGLALNEQFF; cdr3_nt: TGTGCCAGCAGGGGAGGGGGACTAGCTTTGAATGAGCAGTTCTTC
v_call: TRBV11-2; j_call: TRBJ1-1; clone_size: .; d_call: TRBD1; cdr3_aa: CASSLSGQVNTEAFF; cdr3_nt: TGTGCCAGCAGCTTATCCGGACAGGTGAACACTGAAGCTTTCTTT
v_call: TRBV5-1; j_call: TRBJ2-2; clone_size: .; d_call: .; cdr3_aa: CASRPTSDTGELFF; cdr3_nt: TGCGCCAGCCGCCCTACATCGGACACCGGGGAGCTGTTTTTT
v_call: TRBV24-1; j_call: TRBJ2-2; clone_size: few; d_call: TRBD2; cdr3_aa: CATSDPSQAGGPTGELFF; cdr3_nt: TGTGCCACCAGTGACCCCAGCCAAGCGGGAGGGCCGACCGGGGAGCTGTTTTTT
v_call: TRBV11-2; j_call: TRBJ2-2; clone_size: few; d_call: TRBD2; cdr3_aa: CASSFTSVNTGELFF; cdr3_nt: TGTGCCAGCAGCTTTACTAGCGTGAACACCGGGGAGCTGTTTTTT
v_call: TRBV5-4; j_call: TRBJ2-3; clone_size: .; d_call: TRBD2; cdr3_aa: CASSPRLAGGMGTDTQYF; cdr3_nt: TGTGCCAGCAGCCCGCGACTAGCGGGAGGAATGGGCACAGATACGCAGTATTTT
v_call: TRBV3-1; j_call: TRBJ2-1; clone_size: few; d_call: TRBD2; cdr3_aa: CASSQAFAGEGQFF; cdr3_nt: TGTGCCAGCAGCCAGGCTTTTGCGGGAGAAGGGCAGTTCTTC
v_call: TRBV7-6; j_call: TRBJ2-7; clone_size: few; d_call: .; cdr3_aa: CASSLRDSSLYEQYF; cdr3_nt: TGTGCCAGCAGCTTAAGGGATTCCAGCCTCTACGAGCAGTACTTC
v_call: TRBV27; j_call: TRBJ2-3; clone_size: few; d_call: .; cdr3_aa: CASSAPSRGSTDTQYF; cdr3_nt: TGTGCCAGCAGTGCACCTTCCCGGGGTAGCACAGATACGCAGTATTTT
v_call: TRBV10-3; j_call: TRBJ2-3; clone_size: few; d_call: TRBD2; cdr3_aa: CAVGGRPSSTDTQYF; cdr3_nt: TGTGCCGTCGGGGGGAGACCTTCTAGCACAGATACGCAGTATTTT
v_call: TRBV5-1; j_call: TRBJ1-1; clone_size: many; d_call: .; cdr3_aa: CASSLDREYTEAFF; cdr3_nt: TGCGCCAGCAGCTTGGACAGGGAGTACACTGAAGCTTTCTTT
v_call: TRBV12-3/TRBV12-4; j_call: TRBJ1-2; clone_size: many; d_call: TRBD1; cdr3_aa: CASSPGQGNYGYTF; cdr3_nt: TGTGCCAGCAGTCCTGGACAGGGAAACTATGGCTACACCTTC
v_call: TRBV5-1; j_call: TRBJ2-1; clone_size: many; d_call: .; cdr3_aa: CASSLRTNEQFF; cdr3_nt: TGCGCCAGCAGCTTGAGGACCAATGAGCAGTTCTTC
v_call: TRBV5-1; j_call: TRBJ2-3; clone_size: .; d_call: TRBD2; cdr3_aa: CASRNPGTSRTDTQYF; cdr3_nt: TGCGCCAGCAGGAACCCCGGGACTAGCCGCACAGATACGCAGTATTTT
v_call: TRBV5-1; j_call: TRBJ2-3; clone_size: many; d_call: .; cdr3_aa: CASSLVTDTQYF; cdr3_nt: TGTGCCAGCAGTTTAGTGACAGATACGCAGTATTTT
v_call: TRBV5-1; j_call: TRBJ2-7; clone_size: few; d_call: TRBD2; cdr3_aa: CASSYIAGGGYEQYF; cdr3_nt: TGCGCCAGCAGCTACATAGCGGGAGGCGGCTACGAGCAGTACTTC
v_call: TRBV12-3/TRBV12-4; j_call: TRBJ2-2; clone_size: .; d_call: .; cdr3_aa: CASLNTGELFF; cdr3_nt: TGTGCCAGCCTTAACACCGGGGAGCTGTTTTTT
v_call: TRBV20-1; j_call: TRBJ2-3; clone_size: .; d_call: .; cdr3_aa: CSARESDTQYF; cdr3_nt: TGCAGTGCTAGAGAAAGTGATACGCAGTATTTT
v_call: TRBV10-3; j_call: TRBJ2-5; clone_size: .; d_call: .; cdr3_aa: CAIKGRVQETQYF; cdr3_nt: TGTGCCATCAAAGGACGGGTCCAAGAGACCCAGTACTTC
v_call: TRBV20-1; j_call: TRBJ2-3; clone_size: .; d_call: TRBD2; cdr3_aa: CSPQRGQIAQYF; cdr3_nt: TGCAGTCCTCAGCGGGGGCAGATCGCGCAGTATTTT
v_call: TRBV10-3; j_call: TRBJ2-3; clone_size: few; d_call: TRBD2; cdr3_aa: CAISKGRTGTTGTDTQYF; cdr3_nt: TGTGCCATCAGTAAGGGACGGACCGGGACTACCGGCACAGATACGCAGTATTTT
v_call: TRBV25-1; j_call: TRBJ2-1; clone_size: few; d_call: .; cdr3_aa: CARNTPEQFF; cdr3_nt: TGTGCCAGGAATACCCCTGAGCAGTTCTTC
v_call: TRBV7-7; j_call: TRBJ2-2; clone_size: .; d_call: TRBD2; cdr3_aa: CASSLVPASGANTGELFF; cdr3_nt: TGTGCTAGCAGCTTAGTTCCGGCTAGCGGAGCGAACACCGGGGAGCTGTTTTTT
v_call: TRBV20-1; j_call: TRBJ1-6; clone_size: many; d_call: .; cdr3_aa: CSARDPGSSSYNSPLHF; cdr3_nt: TGCAGTGCTAGAGATCCGGGCAGTAGCTCCTATAATTCACCCCTCCACTTT
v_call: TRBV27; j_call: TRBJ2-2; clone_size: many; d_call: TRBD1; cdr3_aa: CASSLTGDTGELFF; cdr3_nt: TGTGCCAGCAGTTTGACAGGGGACACCGGGGAGCTGTTTTTT
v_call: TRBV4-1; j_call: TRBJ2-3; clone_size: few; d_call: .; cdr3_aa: CASSQATTGTDTQYF; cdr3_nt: TGCGCCAGCAGCCAAGCAACGACGGGGACAGATACGCAGTATTTT
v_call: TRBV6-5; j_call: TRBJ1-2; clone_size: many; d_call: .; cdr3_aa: CASSRNLNYGYTF; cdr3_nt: TGTGCCAGCAGCCGGAACCTTAACTATGGCTACACCTTC
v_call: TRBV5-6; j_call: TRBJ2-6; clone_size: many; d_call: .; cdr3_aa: CASRISGANVLTF; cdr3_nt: TGTGCTAGCAGGATATCTGGGGCCAACGTCCTGACTTTC
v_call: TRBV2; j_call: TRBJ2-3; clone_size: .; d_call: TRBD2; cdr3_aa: CASKAYTSGADTQYF; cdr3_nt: TGTGCCAGCAAGGCGTACACTAGCGGCGCAGATACGCAGTATTTT
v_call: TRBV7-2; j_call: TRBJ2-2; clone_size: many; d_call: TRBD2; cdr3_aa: CASSLGTSGRPITGELFF; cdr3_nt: TGTGCCAGCAGCTTAGGGACTAGCGGGAGACCCATAACCGGGGAGCTGTTTTTT